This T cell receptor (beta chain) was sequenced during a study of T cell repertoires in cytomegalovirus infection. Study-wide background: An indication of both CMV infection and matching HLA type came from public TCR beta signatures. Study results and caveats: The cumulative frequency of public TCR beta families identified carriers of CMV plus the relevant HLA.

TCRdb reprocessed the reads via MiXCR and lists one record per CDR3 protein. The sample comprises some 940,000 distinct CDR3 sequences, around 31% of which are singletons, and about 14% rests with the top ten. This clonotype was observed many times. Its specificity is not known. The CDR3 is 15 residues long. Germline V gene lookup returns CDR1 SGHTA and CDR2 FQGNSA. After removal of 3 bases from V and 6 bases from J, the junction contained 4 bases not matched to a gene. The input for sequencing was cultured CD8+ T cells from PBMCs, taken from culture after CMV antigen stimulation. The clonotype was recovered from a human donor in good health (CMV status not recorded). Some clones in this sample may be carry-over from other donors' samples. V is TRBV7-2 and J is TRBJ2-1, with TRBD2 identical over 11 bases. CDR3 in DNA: TGTGCCAGCAGCTTTGGTAGCGGGGGGGCCAATGAGCAGTTCTTC. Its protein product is CASSFGSGGANEQFF.